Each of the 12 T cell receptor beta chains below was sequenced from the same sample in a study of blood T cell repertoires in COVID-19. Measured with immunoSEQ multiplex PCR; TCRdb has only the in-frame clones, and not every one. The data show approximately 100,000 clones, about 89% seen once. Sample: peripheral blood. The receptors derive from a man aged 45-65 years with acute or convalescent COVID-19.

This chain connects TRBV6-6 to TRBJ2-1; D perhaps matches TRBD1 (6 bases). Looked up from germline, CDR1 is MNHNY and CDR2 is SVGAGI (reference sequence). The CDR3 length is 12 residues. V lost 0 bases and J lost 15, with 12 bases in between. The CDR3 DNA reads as TGTGCCAGCAGTTACTCGGGACATCCCCCGTTCTTC. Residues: CASSYSGHPPFF.

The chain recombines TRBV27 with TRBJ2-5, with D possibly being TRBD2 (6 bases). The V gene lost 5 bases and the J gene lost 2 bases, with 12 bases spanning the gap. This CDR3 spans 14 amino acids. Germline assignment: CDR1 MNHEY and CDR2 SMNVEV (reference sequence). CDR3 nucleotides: TGTGCCAGCAGTGCCGGGACTGGACAAGAGACCCAGTACTTC. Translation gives CASSAGTGQETQYF.

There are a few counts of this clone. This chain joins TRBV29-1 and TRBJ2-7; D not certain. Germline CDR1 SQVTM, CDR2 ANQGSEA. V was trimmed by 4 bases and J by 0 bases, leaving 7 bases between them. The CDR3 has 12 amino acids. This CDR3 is CSVGGLSYEQYF. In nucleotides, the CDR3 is TGCAGCGTTGGCGGCCTCTCCTACGAGCAGTACTTC.

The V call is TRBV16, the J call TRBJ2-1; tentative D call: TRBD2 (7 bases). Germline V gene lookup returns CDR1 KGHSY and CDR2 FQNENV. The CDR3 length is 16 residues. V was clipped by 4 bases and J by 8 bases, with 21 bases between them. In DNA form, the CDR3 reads TGTGCCAGCAGCCCAGTACGCGGGGAGGGGGATGATGAGCAGTTCTTC. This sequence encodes CASSPVRGEGDDEQFF.

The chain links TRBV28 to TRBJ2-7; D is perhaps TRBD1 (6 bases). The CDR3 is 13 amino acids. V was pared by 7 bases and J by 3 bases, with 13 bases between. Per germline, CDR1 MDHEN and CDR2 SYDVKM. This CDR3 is CASTLQGNYEQYF. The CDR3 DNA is TGTGCCAGCACCCTACAGGGTAACTACGAGCAGTACTTC.

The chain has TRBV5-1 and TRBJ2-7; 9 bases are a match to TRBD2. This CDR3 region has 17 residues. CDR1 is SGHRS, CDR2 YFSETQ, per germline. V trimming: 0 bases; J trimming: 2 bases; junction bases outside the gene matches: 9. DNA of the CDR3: TGCGCCAGCAGCTTGGGTGGGCTAGCGGGACGGCCCTACGAGCAGTACTTC. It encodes CASSLGGLAGRPYEQYF.

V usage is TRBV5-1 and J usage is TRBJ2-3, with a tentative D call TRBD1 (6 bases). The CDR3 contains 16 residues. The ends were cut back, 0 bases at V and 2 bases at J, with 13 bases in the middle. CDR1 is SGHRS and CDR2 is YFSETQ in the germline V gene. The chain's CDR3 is CASSLGEGVNTDTQYF. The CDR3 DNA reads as TGCGCCAGCAGCTTGGGCGAGGGGGTTAACACAGATACGCAGTATTTT.

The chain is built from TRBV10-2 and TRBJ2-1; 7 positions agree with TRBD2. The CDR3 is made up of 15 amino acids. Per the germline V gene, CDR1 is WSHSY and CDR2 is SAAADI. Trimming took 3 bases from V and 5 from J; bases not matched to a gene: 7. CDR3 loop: CASSDGASGHNEQFF. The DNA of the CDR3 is TGCGCCAGCAGTGACGGGGCTAGCGGCCACAATGAGCAGTTCTTC.

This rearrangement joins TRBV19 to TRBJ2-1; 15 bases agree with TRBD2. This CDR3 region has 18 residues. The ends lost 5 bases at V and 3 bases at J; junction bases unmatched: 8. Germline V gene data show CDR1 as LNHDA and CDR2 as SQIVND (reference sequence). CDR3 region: CASSLGLAGGPFYNEQFF. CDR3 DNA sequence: TGTGCCAGTAGTCTTGGACTAGCGGGAGGGCCATTCTACAATGAGCAGTTCTTC.

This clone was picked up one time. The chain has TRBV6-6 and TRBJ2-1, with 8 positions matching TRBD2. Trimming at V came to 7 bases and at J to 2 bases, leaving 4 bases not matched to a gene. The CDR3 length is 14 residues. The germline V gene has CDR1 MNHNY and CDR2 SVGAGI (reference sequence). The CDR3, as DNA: TGTGCCAGCACTCTTAGCGGGGCCTACAATGAGCAGTTCTTC. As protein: CASTLSGAYNEQFF.

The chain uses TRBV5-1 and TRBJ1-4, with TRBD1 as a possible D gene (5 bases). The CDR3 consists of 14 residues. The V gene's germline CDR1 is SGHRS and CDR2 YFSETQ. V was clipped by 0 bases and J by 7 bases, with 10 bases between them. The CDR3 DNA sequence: TGCGCCAGCAGCTTGGCTCTGGGGGGTGAAAAACTGTTTTTT. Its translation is CASSLALGGEKLFF.

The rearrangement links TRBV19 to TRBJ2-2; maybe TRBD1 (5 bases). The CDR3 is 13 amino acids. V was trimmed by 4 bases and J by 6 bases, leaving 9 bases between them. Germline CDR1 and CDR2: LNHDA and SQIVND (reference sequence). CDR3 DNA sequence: TGTGCCAGTAGTAACCAGGGTTCCGGGGAGCTGTTTTTT. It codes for CASSNQGSGELFF.